This entry lists 10 T cell receptor beta chains sequenced from one sample in a study of cytomegalovirus exposure and HLA in healthy donors. The PCR employed 60 Vbeta primers together with 13 Jbeta primers. Measured with immunoSEQ multiplex PCR; TCRdb has only the in-frame clones, and not every one. The sample gives under 150,000 clones, roughly 70% of which show up once; 1.5% to 2% is in the top ten. Sequenced material: PBMCs. The source of these receptors is a woman in her late teens or twenties in good health and CMV-seronegative.

This clone showed up just once. The CDR3 DNA sequence: TGTGCCAGCAGTTTCCAGCGGGGCCTCTTCTCCTACGAGCAGTACTTC. This encodes CASSFQRGLFSYEQYF. The chain links TRBV28 to TRBJ2-7; 7 nucleotides line up with TRBD2. The CDR3 covers 16 residues. Germline assignment: CDR1 MDHEN and CDR2 SYDVKM. J lost 0 bases, V lost 3 bases, and 8 bases had no gene match.

This chain joins TRBV7-8 and TRBJ2-6; D call uncertain. In germline, CDR1 is SGHVS, CDR2 FQNEAQ. V was clipped by 5 bases and J by 0 bases, with 2 bases between them. The CDR3 consists of 13 residues. The CDR3 DNA is TGTGCCAGCAGCCGCTCTGGGGCCAACGTCCTGACTTTC. Protein sequence: CASSRSGANVLTF.

The sample holds a few counts of this clone. The rearrangement joins TRBV2 to TRBJ1-1, with D possibly matching TRBD1 (6 bases). The CDR3 runs 12 residues. CDR1 is SNHLY, CDR2 FYNNEI, per germline. Trimming removed 3 bases at V and 7 bases at J, with 9 bases between. CDR3 coding DNA: TGTGCCAGCAGTGAGTCCAGGGGTGAAGCTTTCTTT. This gives the protein CASSESRGEAFF.

V is TRBV6-6 and J is TRBJ1-2; 8 bases align to TRBD1. Germline V CDR1 and CDR2: MNHNY, SVGAGI (reference sequence). CDR3 length: 13 residues. The V gene end was trimmed by 2 bases and the J gene end by 10 bases; junction bases not matched to a gene: 6. Here the CDR3 DNA reads TGTGCCAGCAGTTACCCACAGGGGGGGAACTACACCTTC. This encodes CASSYPQGGNYTF.

The gene calls are TRBV5-1 and TRBJ2-7; 9 bases match TRBD2. The CDR3 contains 13 residues. The J segment lost 0 bases and the V segment lost 7 bases, leaving 2 bases of the junction unmatched. Germline CDR1 and CDR2: SGHRS and YFSETQ. CDR3 in amino acids: CASRLAASYEQYF. Here the CDR3 DNA reads TGCGCCAGCCGACTAGCGGCCTCCTACGAGCAGTACTTC.

This clone has only a few counts. This CDR3 reads CASSYSPGGTTDYGYTF. In DNA form, the CDR3 reads TGTGCCAGCAGTTACTCCCCAGGGGGAACAACTGACTATGGCTACACCTTC. The V and J genes are TRBV6-7 and TRBJ1-2, with 7 bases matching TRBD1. TRBV6-7 counts as an open reading frame of uncertain function. V shed 0 bases and J 3 bases; nucleotides not matched to a gene: 10. This CDR3 is 17 amino acids long.

V gene TRBV5-1 combines with J gene TRBJ1-2; the D is unclear. Germline V gives CDR1 SGHRS, CDR2 YFSETQ. This CDR3 is built from 15 residues. Between the trimmed V and J ends, which lost 0 bases and 2 bases, there was a span of 11 bases. The CDR3 region is CASSLGGGENYGYTF. CDR3 coding DNA: TGCGCCAGCAGCTTGGGAGGCGGGGAGAACTATGGCTACACCTTC.

The CDR3 coding sequence is TGTGCCAGCAGCTTCCCAGGGGCTACCTATGGCTACACCTTC. Residues: CASSFPGATYGYTF. V gene TRBV7-9 combines with J gene TRBJ1-2, with a weak D call TRBD1 (6 bases). V dropped 3 bases and J dropped 4 bases, with 12 bases sitting between them. The CDR3 totals 14 residues. Germline values: CDR1 SEHNR, CDR2 FQNEAQ (reference sequence).

The V call is TRBV5-4, the J call TRBJ2-7; 7 nucleotides align to TRBD1. CDR1 and CDR2 (germline): SGHNT, YYREEE (reference sequence). V shed 4 bases, J shed 2 bases, and the junction held 9 bases outside the gene matches. This CDR3 has 15 residues. CDR3 region: CASSPRTGQTYEQYF. DNA of the CDR3: TGTGCCAGCAGCCCACGGACAGGACAAACCTACGAGCAGTACTTC. The whole variable domain, filled in from reference TRBV5-4 and TRBJ2-7, reads ETGVTQSPTHLIKTRGQQVTLRCSSQSGHNTVSWYQQALGQGPQFIFQYYREEENGRGNFPPRFSGLQFPNYSSELNVNALELDDSALYLCASSPRTGQTYEQYFGPGTRLTVT.

The chain links TRBV7-3 to TRBJ1-1; D remains unclear. V was clipped by 2 bases and J by 7 bases, with 11 bases between them. The CDR3 loop spans 13 amino acids. Germline CDR1 SGHTA, CDR2 FQGTGA. Here the CDR3 reads CASSLGGISEAFF. As DNA, the CDR3 is TGTGCCAGCAGCTTAGGAGGGATAAGTGAAGCTTTCTTT.